Listed below are T cell receptor beta chains from one sample, sequenced in a study of cytomegalovirus exposure and HLA in healthy donors. TCRdb keeps only in-frame clones here, not all; method: immunoSEQ multiplex PCR. The sample lists 100,000 to 150,000 clones, approximately 79% occurring once. Sequenced sample: PBMCs. These receptors came from a young man in good health and CMV-seronegative. CDR3s include the opening cysteine and the closing phenylalanine or tryptophan. D genes are given only for firm matches. Part of the rows lack a size; the others show once, few, many or a class for expanded clones.

J gene: TRBJ2-5
D gene: .
V gene: TRBV12-5
clone size: .
CDR3 length: 14
CDR3 protein: CASGTGGTPKTQYF
CDR3 DNA: TGTGCTAGTGGAACTGGAGGTACACCTAAGACCCAGTACTTC

J gene: TRBJ2-1
D gene: .
V gene: TRBV28
clone size: .
CDR3 length: 12
CDR3 protein: CASSLSISEQFF
CDR3 DNA: TGTGCCAGCAGTTTATCCATTTCTGAGCAGTTCTTC

J gene: TRBJ2-7
D gene: TRBD1
V gene: TRBV7-8
clone size: .
CDR3 length: 13
CDR3 protein: CASSPTGGYEQYF
CDR3 DNA: TGTGCCAGCAGCCCGACAGGGGGTTACGAGCAGTACTTC

J gene: TRBJ1-4
D gene: .
V gene: TRBV18
clone size: .
CDR3 length: 15
CDR3 protein: CASSPTMGTNEKLFF
CDR3 DNA: TGTGCCAGCTCACCTACGATGGGCACTAATGAAAAACTGTTTTTT

J gene: TRBJ2-1
D gene: TRBD1
V gene: TRBV5-6
clone size: few
CDR3 length: 16
CDR3 protein: CASSFVGTVFRNEQFF
CDR3 DNA: TGTGCCAGCAGCTTTGTAGGGACAGTGTTTAGGAATGAGCAGTTCTTC

J gene: TRBJ1-2
D gene: .
V gene: TRBV30
clone size: .
CDR3 length: 13
CDR3 protein: CAWSQADRYGYTF
CDR3 DNA: TGTGCCTGGAGTCAGGCAGACCGCTATGGCTACACCTTC

J gene: TRBJ1-1
D gene: .
V gene: TRBV6-1
clone size: once
CDR3 length: 17
CDR3 protein: CASSEKVESWGVTEAFF
CDR3 DNA: TGTGCCAGCAGTGAAAAGGTCGAATCTTGGGGCGTCACTGAAGCTTTCTTT

J gene: TRBJ2-6
D gene: .
V gene: TRBV7-3
clone size: .
CDR3 length: 15
CDR3 protein: CASSPSHSGANVLTF
CDR3 DNA: TGTGCCAGCAGCCCTAGCCACTCTGGGGCCAACGTCCTGACTTTC

J gene: TRBJ1-2
D gene: TRBD1
V gene: TRBV29-1
clone size: .
CDR3 length: 13
CDR3 protein: CSVEEQGNYGYTF
CDR3 DNA: TGCAGCGTTGAAGAACAGGGGAACTATGGCTACACCTTC

J gene: TRBJ1-5
D gene: .
V gene: TRBV5-1
clone size: .
CDR3 length: 13
CDR3 protein: CASSRLGDQPQHF
CDR3 DNA: TGCGCCAGCAGCCGCCTAGGGGATCAGCCCCAGCATTTT

J gene: TRBJ2-5
D gene: .
V gene: TRBV7-2
clone size: .
CDR3 length: 14
CDR3 protein: CASSLTRPQETQYF
CDR3 DNA: TGTGCCAGCAGCTTAACTCGCCCCCAAGAGACCCAGTACTTC

J gene: TRBJ2-1
D gene: .
V gene: TRBV4-3
clone size: .
CDR3 length: 16
CDR3 protein: CASSQSSAILYNEQFF
CDR3 DNA: TGCGCCAGCAGCCAAAGCTCAGCGATACTTTACAATGAGCAGTTCTTC

J gene: TRBJ1-5
D gene: .
V gene: TRBV28
clone size: .
CDR3 length: 15
CDR3 protein: CASSFRGTGNQPQHF
CDR3 DNA: TGTGCCAGCAGTTTTCGGGGTACGGGCAATCAGCCCCAGCATTTT

J gene: TRBJ2-3
D gene: TRBD1
V gene: TRBV2
clone size: few
CDR3 length: 16
CDR3 protein: CASSAGDRGIGDTQYF
CDR3 DNA: TGTGCCAGCAGTGCGGGGGACAGGGGAATTGGAGATACGCAGTATTTT

J gene: TRBJ1-1
D gene: .
V gene: TRBV10-3
clone size: .
CDR3 length: 19
CDR3 protein: CAISESVGGGLVVNTEAFF
CDR3 DNA: TGTGCCATCAGTGAGTCTGTTGGTGGAGGGTTGGTCGTGAACACTGAAGCTTTCTTT

J gene: TRBJ2-3
D gene: TRBD2
V gene: TRBV5-1
clone size: few
CDR3 length: 16
CDR3 protein: CASSSGLAVLTDTQYF
CDR3 DNA: TGCGCCAGCAGCTCAGGACTAGCGGTCCTCACAGATACGCAGTATTTT

J gene: TRBJ2-3
D gene: TRBD2
V gene: TRBV5-1
clone size: .
CDR3 length: 17
CDR3 protein: CASSSGLAGSSTDTQYF
CDR3 DNA: TGCGCCAGCAGCTCGGGACTAGCGGGGTCTAGCACAGATACGCAGTATTTT

J gene: TRBJ1-6
D gene: TRBD1
V gene: TRBV5-4
clone size: few
CDR3 length: 15
CDR3 protein: CASSFKQGVYSPLHF
CDR3 DNA: TGTGCCAGCAGCTTCAAACAGGGGGTTTATTCACCCCTCCACTTT

J gene: TRBJ2-5
D gene: TRBD2
V gene: TRBV7-9
clone size: .
CDR3 length: 16
CDR3 protein: CASSLSGGGVVETQYF
CDR3 DNA: TGTGCCAGCAGCTTATCGGGCGGGGGAGTCGTGGAGACCCAGTACTTC

J gene: TRBJ2-1
D gene: TRBD2
V gene: TRBV11-2
clone size: .
CDR3 length: 15
CDR3 protein: CASSLEAGGYNEQFF
CDR3 DNA: TGTGCCAGCAGCTTAGAAGCGGGGGGTTACAATGAGCAGTTCTTC

J gene: TRBJ1-6
D gene: TRBD1
V gene: TRBV5-1
clone size: .
CDR3 length: 14
CDR3 protein: CASSPGQGKSPLHF
CDR3 DNA: TGCGCCAGCAGCCCTGGACAGGGTAAATCACCCCTCCACTTT

J gene: TRBJ2-2
D gene: .
V gene: TRBV21-1
clone size: .
CDR3 length: 16
CDR3 protein: CASNPTPGGRTGELFF
CDR3 DNA: TGTGCCAGCAACCCAACCCCCGGGGGGCGCACCGGGGAGCTGTTTTTT

J gene: TRBJ2-5
D gene: TRBD1
V gene: TRBV5-4
clone size: .
CDR3 length: 15
CDR3 protein: CASSASQGARETQYF
CDR3 DNA: TGTGCCAGCAGCGCGTCACAGGGGGCGCGGGAGACCCAGTACTTC

J gene: TRBJ2-5
D gene: .
V gene: TRBV4-1
clone size: .
CDR3 length: 16
CDR3 protein: CASSQDPLDGQETQYF
CDR3 DNA: TGCGCCAGCAGCCAAGATCCCCTAGATGGGCAAGAGACCCAGTACTTC

J gene: TRBJ2-7
D gene: .
V gene: TRBV13
clone size: .
CDR3 length: 14
CDR3 protein: CASSLEGNVYEQYF
CDR3 DNA: TGTGCCAGCAGCTTAGAGGGGAACGTCTACGAGCAGTACTTC

J gene: TRBJ2-3
D gene: TRBD2
V gene: TRBV7-3
clone size: once
CDR3 length: 18
CDR3 protein: CASSSGTSGGVGTDTQYF
CDR3 DNA: TGTGCCAGCAGCTCTGGGACTAGCGGGGGCGTGGGCACAGATACGCAGTATTTT

J gene: TRBJ1-2
D gene: .
V gene: TRBV18
clone size: .
CDR3 length: 14
CDR3 protein: CASSPTSGRYGYTF
CDR3 DNA: TGTGCCAGCTCACCGACCTCAGGGCGCTATGGCTACACCTTC

J gene: TRBJ2-3
D gene: .
V gene: TRBV5-6
clone size: .
CDR3 length: 13
CDR3 protein: CASSLDTTDTQYF
CDR3 DNA: TGTGCCAGCAGCTTGGACACCACAGATACGCAGTATTTT

J gene: TRBJ2-3
D gene: .
V gene: TRBV9
clone size: .
CDR3 length: 15
CDR3 protein: CASSVGAGVGDTQYF
CDR3 DNA: TGTGCCAGCAGCGTGGGGGCAGGGGTCGGAGATACGCAGTATTTT

J gene: TRBJ1-4
D gene: TRBD1
V gene: TRBV7-9
clone size: .
CDR3 length: 13
CDR3 protein: CASSGQANEKLFF
CDR3 DNA: TGTGCCAGCAGCGGACAGGCTAATGAAAAACTGTTTTTT

J gene: TRBJ1-1
D gene: .
V gene: TRBV5-1
clone size: once
CDR3 length: 14
CDR3 protein: CASSLGFGRNEAFF
CDR3 DNA: TGCGCCAGCAGCTTGGGCTTCGGTCGAAATGAAGCTTTCTTT

J gene: TRBJ1-2
D gene: TRBD1
V gene: TRBV7-9
clone size: .
CDR3 length: 14
CDR3 protein: CASSLMRQGGGYTF
CDR3 DNA: TGTGCCAGCAGCTTAATGAGACAGGGCGGCGGCTACACCTTC

J gene: TRBJ1-1
D gene: .
V gene: TRBV5-1
clone size: .
CDR3 length: 13
CDR3 protein: CASSKTQNTEAFF
CDR3 DNA: TGCGCCAGCAGCAAGACACAGAACACTGAAGCTTTCTTT

J gene: TRBJ1-1
D gene: .
V gene: TRBV4-2
clone size: .
CDR3 length: 14
CDR3 protein: CASSQTGTNTEAFF
CDR3 DNA: TGTGCCAGCAGCCAAACAGGCACGAACACTGAAGCTTTCTTT

J gene: TRBJ1-1
D gene: TRBD1
V gene: TRBV28
clone size: .
CDR3 length: 16
CDR3 protein: CASSGTGTGWNTEAFF
CDR3 DNA: TGTGCCAGCAGCGGGACAGGGACAGGATGGAACACTGAAGCTTTCTTT

J gene: TRBJ2-1
D gene: TRBD2
V gene: TRBV11-2
clone size: once
CDR3 length: 13
CDR3 protein: CASSLAGYNEQFF
CDR3 DNA: TGTGCCAGCAGCCTAGCGGGGTACAATGAGCAGTTCTTC

J gene: TRBJ1-1
D gene: TRBD1
V gene: TRBV5-6
clone size: .
CDR3 length: 16
CDR3 protein: CASSLDRGSWDTEAFF
CDR3 DNA: TGTGCCAGCAGCTTGGACAGGGGATCGTGGGACACTGAAGCTTTCTTT

J gene: TRBJ2-7
D gene: .
V gene: TRBV11-2
clone size: .
CDR3 length: 14
CDR3 protein: CASSLGRGTYEQYF
CDR3 DNA: TGTGCCAGCAGCTTAGGGCGGGGTACCTACGAGCAGTACTTC

J gene: TRBJ1-5
D gene: .
V gene: TRBV28
clone size: .
CDR3 length: 15
CDR3 protein: CASRWTGGLDQPQHF
CDR3 DNA: TGTGCCAGCAGATGGACGGGAGGTCTAGATCAGCCCCAGCATTTT

J gene: TRBJ2-6
D gene: .
V gene: TRBV4-1
clone size: .
CDR3 length: 15
CDR3 protein: CASSQVGPGANVLTF
CDR3 DNA: TGCGCCAGCAGCCAAGTGGGCCCTGGGGCCAACGTCCTGACTTTC

J gene: TRBJ1-2
D gene: TRBD1
V gene: TRBV5-1
clone size: .
CDR3 length: 16
CDR3 protein: CASSQSPGTADYGYTF
CDR3 DNA: TGCGCCAGCAGCCAATCCCCCGGGACAGCTGACTATGGCTACACCTTC

J gene: TRBJ1-4
D gene: .
V gene: TRBV7-2
clone size: .
CDR3 length: 14
CDR3 protein: CASSSGGAQEKLFF
CDR3 DNA: TGTGCCAGCAGCTCCGGGGGGGCACAAGAAAAACTGTTTTTT

J gene: TRBJ1-1
D gene: .
V gene: TRBV19
clone size: .
CDR3 length: 13
CDR3 protein: CASSMNVEWEAFF
CDR3 DNA: TGTGCCAGTAGTATGAACGTGGAGTGGGAAGCTTTCTTT

J gene: TRBJ1-1
D gene: .
V gene: TRBV7-3
clone size: .
CDR3 length: 14
CDR3 protein: CSSSLTSGYTEAFF
CDR3 DNA: TGTTCCAGCAGCTTAACGTCAGGGTACACTGAAGCTTTCTTT